The clone carrying this TCR beta chain was seen only a few times. Its antigen is still unknown. This sample is part of a study of shared clonotypes between healthy human individuals. There are 17 residues in the CDR3. The germline CDR1 and CDR2 sequences are MGHRA and YSYEKL. The V segment lost 0 bases and the J segment 3 bases; nucleotides outside the gene matches: 9. Recent vaccinations or acute infections were absent in the healthy HIV-negative adult donors. Study-wide results and caveats: Tissue TCR repertoires likely differ from these blood-only repertoires. An expected dependence of interdonor clonotype sharing on sequencing depth was noted.

With ten immunoSEQ deep assay plates, unsorted PBMC DNA underwent sequencing. This table comes from immunoSEQ multiplex PCR, and its TCRdb copy is limited to in-frame clones, with some not included. The sample carries roughly 480,000 clones, 79% recorded once. This TCR came from a woman aged 40 to 50 in good health. Some clones in this sample may be carry-over from other donors' samples. Sequencing was carried out using PBMCs. The chain uses TRBV4-1 and TRBJ2-5; 8 positions match TRBD2. The CDR3 sequence: CASSQDQRPAGEETQYF. The CDR3 nucleotides read TGCGCCAGCAGCCAAGATCAGCGACCAGCGGGAGAAGAGACCCAGTACTTC.